These T cell receptor beta chains were read from a single sample in a study of blood T cell repertoires in COVID-19. Libraries were prepared by immunoSEQ multiplex PCR; TCRdb keeps only in-frame clonotypes and omits some of them. The sample shows some 100,000 clones, around 80% of them seen only once. Sequences were obtained from peripheral blood. The receptor set was obtained from a man over 45 with active or convalescent COVID-19. CDR3s include the opening cysteine and the closing phenylalanine or tryptophan. A D gene is named only where the DNA matches it firmly. Expanded clones are given a class, and other clones once, few, many or no size at all.

>TRBD1|TRBJ2-5|TRBV18|NA
TGTGCCAGCTCGCCTCCGGGACAGGGGGGTGAGACCCAGTACTTC
CASSPPGQGGETQYF
>TRBD1|TRBJ2-1|TRBV11-3|NA
TGTGCCAGCAGCTTAGCAGGGGGCGAACGTAATGAGCAGTTCTTC
CASSLAGGERNEQFF
>NA|TRBJ1-2|TRBV5-1|NA
TGCGCCAGCAGCTTGGACAGGGACTATGGCTACACCTTC
CASSLDRDYGYTF
>TRBD1|TRBJ2-7|TRBV6-2/TRBV6-3|few
TGTGCCAGCAGTGATCCTTCAGGGGGCGGCTCCTACGAGCAGTACTTC
CASSDPSGGGSYEQYF
>TRBD2|TRBJ2-2|TRBV27|NA
TGTGCCAGCAGCAGACTAGCGGGGGGGCCCGGCGGGGAGCTGTTTTTT
CASSRLAGGPGGELFF
>NA|TRBJ2-1|TRBV6-6|NA
TGTGCCAGCTTCACTGACTCCTACAATGAGCAGTTCTTC
CASFTDSYNEQFF
>TRBD2|TRBJ2-3|TRBV2|NA
TGTGCCAGCACGCGGGGGGGCTCAGGTACGCAGTATTTT
CASTRGGSGTQYF
>NA|TRBJ1-6|TRBV2|NA
TGTGCCAGCAGTCCCGGGAATTCACCCCTCCACTTT
CASSPGNSPLHF
>NA|TRBJ2-2|TRBV2|NA
TGTGCCAGCAGTGGGAGGCACACCGGGGAGCTGTTTTTT
CASSGRHTGELFF
>TRBD1|TRBJ2-2|TRBV19|NA
TGTGCCAGTAGGCCCACGACAGGGAAGTTCGCCGGGGAGCTGTTTTTT
CASRPTTGKFAGELFF
>NA|TRBJ2-5|TRBV3-1/TRBV3-2|NA
TGTGCCAGCAGCTCCCTCGGGGGTGCGAAGACCCAGTACTTC
CASSSLGGAKTQYF
>NA|TRBJ1-5|TRBV6-5|NA
TGTGCCAGCAGTTACGTTAGGGGCGGACAGCCCCAGCATTTT
CASSYVRGGQPQHF
>TRBD2|TRBJ2-1|TRBV10-3|NA
TGTGCCATCAGTAGCACTAGCGGGGGGAGTAATGAGCAGTTCTTC
CAISSTSGGSNEQFF
>NA|TRBJ1-1|TRBV19|NA
TGTGCCAGTAGTATTGGGGGGGGGCTTGAGGAAGCTTTCTTT
CASSIGGGLEEAFF
>NA|TRBJ1-6|TRBV3-1/TRBV3-2|NA
TGTGCCAGCAGCCAAGGTGGACAGTTTTCACCCCTCCACTTT
CASSQGGQFSPLHF
>TRBD1|TRBJ1-5|TRBV2|NA
TGTGCCAGCAGTGTAGCCCCGACAGGGAACAATCAGCCCCAGCATTTT
CASSVAPTGNNQPQHF
>NA|TRBJ1-3|TRBV10-2|once
TGCGCCAGCAGTGACCTTTCCACGCTTAGCAACACCATATATTTT
CASSDLSTLSNTIYF
>NA|TRBJ2-6|TRBV28|NA
TGTGCCAGCAGTGGGGGGGGGCCTGGGGCCAACGTCCTGACTTTC
CASSGGGPGANVLTF
>TRBD2|TRBJ2-5|TRBV6-6|NA
TGTGCCAGCAGTCAAGAGCGGGGGGGCCTAGAGGAGACCCAGTACTTC
CASSQERGGLEETQYF
>NA|TRBJ1-3|TRBV28|NA
TGTGCCAGCAGCCGCGGGAACACCATATATTTT
CASSRGNTIYF